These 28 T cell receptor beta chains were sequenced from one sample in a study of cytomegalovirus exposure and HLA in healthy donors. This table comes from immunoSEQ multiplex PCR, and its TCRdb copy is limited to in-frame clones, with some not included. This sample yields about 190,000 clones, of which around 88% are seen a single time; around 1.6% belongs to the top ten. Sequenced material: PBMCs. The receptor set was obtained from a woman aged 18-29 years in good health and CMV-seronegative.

CDR3 residues: CASSVQPDRFYEQYF. In nucleotides, the CDR3 is TGTGCCAGCTCAGTACAACCGGACAGGTTCTACGAGCAGTACTTC. The V call is TRBV18, the J call TRBJ2-7; 7 nucleotides line up with TRBD1. V lost 5 bases and J lost 3; bases outside the gene matches: 10. The CDR3 runs 15 residues. Germline CDR1 is KGHSH and CDR2 is LQKENI.

This chain's CDR3 is CASRYATNEKLFF. DNA for the CDR3: TGCGCCAGCCGTTATGCAACTAATGAAAAACTGTTTTTT. The chain is built from TRBV10-2 and TRBJ1-4; no clear D gene. Germline values: CDR1 WSHSY, CDR2 SAAADI. This CDR3 region has 13 residues. V was trimmed by 8 bases and J by 0 bases, leaving 7 bases between them.

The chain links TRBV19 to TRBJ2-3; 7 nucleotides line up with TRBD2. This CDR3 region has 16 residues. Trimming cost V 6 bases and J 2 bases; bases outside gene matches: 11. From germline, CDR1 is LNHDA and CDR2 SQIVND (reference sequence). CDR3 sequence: CASRREGLAATDTQYF. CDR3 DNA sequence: TGTGCCAGTAGGAGGGAAGGGCTAGCGGCCACAGATACGCAGTATTTT.

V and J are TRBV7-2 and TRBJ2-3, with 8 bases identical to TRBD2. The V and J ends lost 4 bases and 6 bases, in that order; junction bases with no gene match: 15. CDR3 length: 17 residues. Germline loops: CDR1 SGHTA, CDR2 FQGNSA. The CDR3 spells CASSSRTSLTIGDTQYF. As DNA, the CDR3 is TGTGCCAGCAGCTCTCGGACTAGCCTAACTATCGGGGATACGCAGTATTTT. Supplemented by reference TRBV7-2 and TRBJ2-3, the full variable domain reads GAGVSQSPSNKVTEKGKDVELRCDPISGHTALYWYRQSLGQGLEFLIYFQGNSAPDKSGLPSDRFSAERTGGSVSTLTIQRTQQEDSAVYLCASSSRTSLTIGDTQYFGPGTRLTVL.

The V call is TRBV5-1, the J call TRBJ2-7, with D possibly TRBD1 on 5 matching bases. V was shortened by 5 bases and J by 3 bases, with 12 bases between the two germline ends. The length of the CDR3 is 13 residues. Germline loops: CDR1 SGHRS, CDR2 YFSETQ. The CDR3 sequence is CASSRDSLYEQYF. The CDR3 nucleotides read TGCGCCAGCAGTCGAGACAGTCTCTACGAGCAGTACTTC.

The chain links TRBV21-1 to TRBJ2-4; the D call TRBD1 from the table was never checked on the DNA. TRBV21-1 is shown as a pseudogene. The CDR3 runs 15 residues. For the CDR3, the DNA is TGTGCCAGCGTTCAGCCGGGACAGAGAAAAAACATTCAGTACTTC. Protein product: CASVQPGQRKNIQYF.

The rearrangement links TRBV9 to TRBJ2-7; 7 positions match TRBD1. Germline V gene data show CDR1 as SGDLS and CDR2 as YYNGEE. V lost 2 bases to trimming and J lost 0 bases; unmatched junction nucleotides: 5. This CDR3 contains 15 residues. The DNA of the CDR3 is TGTGCCAGCAGCGTCCGGGACAGCAGCTCCTACGAGCAGTACTTC. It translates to CASSVRDSSSYEQYF.

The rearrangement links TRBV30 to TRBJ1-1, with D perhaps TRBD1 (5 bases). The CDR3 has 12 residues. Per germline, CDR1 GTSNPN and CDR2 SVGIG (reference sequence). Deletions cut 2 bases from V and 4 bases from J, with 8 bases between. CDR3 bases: TGTGCCTGGAGTTCGGGGGGCACTGAAGCTTTCTTT. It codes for CAWSSGGTEAFF.

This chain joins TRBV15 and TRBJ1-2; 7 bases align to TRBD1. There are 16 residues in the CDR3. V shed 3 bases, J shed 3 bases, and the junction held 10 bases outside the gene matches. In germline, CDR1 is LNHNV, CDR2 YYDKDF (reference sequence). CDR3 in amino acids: CATSSPGTAGDYGYTF. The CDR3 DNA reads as TGTGCCACCAGCAGCCCCGGGACAGCAGGGGACTATGGCTACACCTTC.

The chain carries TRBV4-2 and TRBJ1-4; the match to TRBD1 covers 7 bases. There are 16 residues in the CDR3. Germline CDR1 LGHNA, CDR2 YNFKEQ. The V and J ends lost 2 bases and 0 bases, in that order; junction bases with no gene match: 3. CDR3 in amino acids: CASSQRQGPTNEKLFF. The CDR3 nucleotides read TGTGCCAGCAGCCAAAGACAGGGACCAACTAATGAAAAACTGTTTTTT.

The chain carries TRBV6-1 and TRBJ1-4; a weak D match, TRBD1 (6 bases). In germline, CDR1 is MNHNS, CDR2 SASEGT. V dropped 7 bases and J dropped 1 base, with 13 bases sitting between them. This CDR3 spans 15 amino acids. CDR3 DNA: TGTGCCAGCACATACAGGGACCTAACTAATGAAAAACTGTTTTTT. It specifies CASTYRDLTNEKLFF.

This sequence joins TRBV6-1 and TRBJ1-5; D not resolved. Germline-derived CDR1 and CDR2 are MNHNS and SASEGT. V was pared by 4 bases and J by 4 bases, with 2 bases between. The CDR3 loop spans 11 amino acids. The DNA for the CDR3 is TGTGCCAGCAGTGTAAATCAGCCCCAGCATTTT. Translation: CASSVNQPQHF.

The CDR3 sequence is CASSRPGLAGPRASTDTQYF. For the CDR3, the DNA is TGTGCCAGCAGTAGACCGGGACTAGCGGGACCCAGGGCTAGCACAGATACGCAGTATTTT. The chain employs TRBV2 and TRBJ2-3, with 13 nucleotides matching TRBD2. The CDR3 consists of 20 residues. The J segment lost 0 bases and the V segment lost 5 bases, leaving 14 bases of the junction unmatched. Germline assignment: CDR1 SNHLY and CDR2 FYNNEI. Looking up the rest from reference TRBV2 and TRBJ2-3 gives the full variable domain: EPEVTQTPSHQVTQMGQEVILRCVPISNHLYFYWYRQILGQKVEFLVSFYNNEISEKSEIFDDQFSVERPDGSNFTLKIRSTKLEDSAMYFCASSRPGLAGPRASTDTQYFGPGTRLTVL.

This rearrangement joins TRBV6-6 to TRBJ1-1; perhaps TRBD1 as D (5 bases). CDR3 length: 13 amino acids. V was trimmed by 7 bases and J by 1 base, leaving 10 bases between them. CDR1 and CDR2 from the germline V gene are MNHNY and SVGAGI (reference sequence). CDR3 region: CASNQGWNTEAFF. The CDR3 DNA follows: TGTGCCAGCAACCAGGGATGGAACACTGAAGCTTTCTTT.

CDR3 nucleotide sequence: TGTGCCAGCAGCGGGCGACAGGGACCCTCCTACGAGCAGTACTTC. Translation gives CASSGRQGPSYEQYF. The V call is TRBV9, the J call TRBJ2-7; 7 positions agree with TRBD1. The CDR3 spans 15 residues. V lost 3 bases to trimming and J lost 0 bases; unmatched junction nucleotides: 6. The germline gives CDR1 SGDLS, CDR2 YYNGEE. Drawing the rest from reference TRBV9 and TRBJ2-7, the complete variable domain is DSGVTQTPKHLITATGQRVTLRCSPRSGDLSVYWYQQSLDQGLQFLIQYYNGEERAKGNILERFSAQQFPDLHSELNLSSLELGDSALYFCASSGRQGPSYEQYFGPGTRLTVT.

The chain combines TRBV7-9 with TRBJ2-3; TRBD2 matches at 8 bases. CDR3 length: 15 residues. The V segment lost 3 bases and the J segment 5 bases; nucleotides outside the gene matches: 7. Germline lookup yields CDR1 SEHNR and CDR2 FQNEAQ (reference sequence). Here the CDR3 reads CASSFMAGGRDTQYF. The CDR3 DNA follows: TGTGCCAGCAGCTTCATGGCGGGAGGAAGAGATACGCAGTATTTT.

CDR3 nucleotides: TGTGCCAGCAGCGATTTGGGGAGGGCTGGCTACACCTTC. Protein product: CASSDLGRAGYTF. The rearrangement links TRBV9 to TRBJ1-2, with D unresolved. CDR3 size: 13 residues. The germline CDR1 and CDR2 sequences are SGDLS and YYNGEE. Trimming removed 3 bases from V and 7 bases from J, with 13 bases in between.

This CDR3 reads CAWSANTGLPTEAFF. The CDR3 nucleotides read TGTGCCTGGAGTGCCAACACAGGGCTACCTACTGAAGCTTTCTTT. The V call is TRBV30, the J call TRBJ1-1, with a weak D call TRBD1 (6 bases). From germline, CDR1 is GTSNPN and CDR2 SVGIG (reference sequence). CDR3 length: 15 amino acids. V was trimmed by 1 base and J by 5 bases, leaving 17 bases between them.

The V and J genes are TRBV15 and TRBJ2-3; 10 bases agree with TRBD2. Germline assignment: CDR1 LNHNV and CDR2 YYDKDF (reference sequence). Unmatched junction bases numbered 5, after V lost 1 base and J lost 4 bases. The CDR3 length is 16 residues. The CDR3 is CATSRVLAGPSDTQYF. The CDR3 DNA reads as TGTGCCACCAGCAGAGTACTAGCGGGGCCGTCAGATACGCAGTATTTT.

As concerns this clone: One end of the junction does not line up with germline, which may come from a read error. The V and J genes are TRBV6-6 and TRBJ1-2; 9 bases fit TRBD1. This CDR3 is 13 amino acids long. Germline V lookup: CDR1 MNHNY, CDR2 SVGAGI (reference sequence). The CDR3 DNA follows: TGTGCCAGCAGTTACATTGGGACAGGGAACAAGGACTTC. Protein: CASSYIGTGNKDF.

The CDR3 here is CASKDRGLDTDTQYF. The CDR3 nucleotides are TGTGCCAGCAAGGACAGGGGGCTTGACACAGATACGCAGTATTTT. The chain recombines TRBV2 with TRBJ2-3, with 11 bases aligning to TRBD1. The CDR3 spans 15 residues. The germline gives CDR1 SNHLY, CDR2 FYNNEI. Trimming took 7 bases from V and 2 from J; bases not matched to a gene: 5.

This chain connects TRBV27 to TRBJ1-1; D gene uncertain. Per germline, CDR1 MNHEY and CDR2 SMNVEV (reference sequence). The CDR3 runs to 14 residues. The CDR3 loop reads CASRGAGFKAEAFF. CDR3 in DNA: TGTGCGAGCCGGGGAGCGGGGTTTAAGGCTGAAGCTTTCTTT.

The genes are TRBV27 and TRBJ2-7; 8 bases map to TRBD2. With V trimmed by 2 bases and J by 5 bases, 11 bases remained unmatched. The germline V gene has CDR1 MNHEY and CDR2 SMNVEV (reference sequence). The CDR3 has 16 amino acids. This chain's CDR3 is CASSLGSGLGDDEQYF. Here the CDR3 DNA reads TGTGCCAGCAGTTTAGGGTCGGGACTAGGGGATGACGAGCAGTACTTC.

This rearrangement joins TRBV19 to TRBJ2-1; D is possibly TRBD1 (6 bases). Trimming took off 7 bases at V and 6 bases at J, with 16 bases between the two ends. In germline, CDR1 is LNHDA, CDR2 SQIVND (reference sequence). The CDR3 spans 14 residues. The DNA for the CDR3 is TGTGCCAGTAAACGACAGGACGCCATCAATGAGCAGTTCTTC. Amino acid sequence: CASKRQDAINEQFF. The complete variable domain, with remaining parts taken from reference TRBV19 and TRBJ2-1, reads DGGITQSPKYLFRKEGQNVTLSCEQNLNHDAMYWYRQDPGQGLRLIYYSQIVNDFQKGDIAEGYSVSREKKESFPLTVTSAQKNPTAFYLCASKRQDAINEQFFGPGTRLTVL.

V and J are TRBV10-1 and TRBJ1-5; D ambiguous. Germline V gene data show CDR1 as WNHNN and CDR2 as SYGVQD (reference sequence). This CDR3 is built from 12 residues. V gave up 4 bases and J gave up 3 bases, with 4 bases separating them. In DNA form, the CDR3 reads TGCGCCAGCAGTGGGCCCAATCAGCCCCAGCATTTT. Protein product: CASSGPNQPQHF.

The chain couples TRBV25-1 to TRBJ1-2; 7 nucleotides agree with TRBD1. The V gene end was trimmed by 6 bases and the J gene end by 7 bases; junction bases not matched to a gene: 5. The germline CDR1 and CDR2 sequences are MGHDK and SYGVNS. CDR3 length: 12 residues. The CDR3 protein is CASSQGVGGYTF. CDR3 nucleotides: TGTGCCAGCAGCCAGGGGGTAGGTGGCTACACCTTC.

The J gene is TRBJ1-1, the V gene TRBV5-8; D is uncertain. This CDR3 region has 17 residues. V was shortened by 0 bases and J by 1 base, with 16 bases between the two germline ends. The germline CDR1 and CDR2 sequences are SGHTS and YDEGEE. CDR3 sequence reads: CASSLGSSEGWNTEAFF. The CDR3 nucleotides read TGTGCCAGCAGCTTGGGATCGTCGGAGGGATGGAACACTGAAGCTTTCTTT. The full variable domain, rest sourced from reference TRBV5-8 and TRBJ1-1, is EAGVTQSPTHLIKTRGQQATLRCSPISGHTSVYWYQQALGLGLQFLLWYDEGEERNRGNFPPRFSGRQFPNYSSELNVNALELEDSALYLCASSLGSSEGWNTEAFFGQGTRLTVV.

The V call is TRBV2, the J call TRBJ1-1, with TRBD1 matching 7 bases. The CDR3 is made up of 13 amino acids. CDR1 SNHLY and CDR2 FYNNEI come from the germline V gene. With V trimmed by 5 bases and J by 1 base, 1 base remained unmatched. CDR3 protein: CASSRDRNTEAFF. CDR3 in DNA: TGTGCCAGCAGTCGGGACAGGAACACTGAAGCTTTCTTT.